This TCR beta chain appears in the sequencing data of a study of blood T cell repertoires in COVID-19. Study information: Sample material is recorded as cDNA or gDNA derived from T cells, B-cell-depleted T cells, or PBMCs.

The repertoire was sequenced with immunoSEQ multiplex PCR; TCRdb's copy has only in-frame clones and lacks some. The sample carries about 160,000 clones, 79% recorded once. Sequencing input: peripheral blood. The receptor was derived from a woman aged 60-75 years with COVID-19, enrolled during active disease.

CDR3 amino acids: CASSLETPAGSGYTF. For the CDR3, the DNA is TGTGCCAGCAGCTTAGAGACTCCAGCCGGGAGTGGCTACACCTTC. The V and J genes are TRBV7-9 and TRBJ1-2; D is unresolved. The CDR3 consists of 15 residues. Trimming cost V 1 base and J 7 bases, with 16 bases left between them. Per the germline V gene, CDR1 is SEHNR and CDR2 is FQNEAQ (reference sequence).